A single sample is the source of the 5 T cell receptor beta chains below, sequenced in a study of blood T cell repertoires in COVID-19. Measured with immunoSEQ multiplex PCR; TCRdb has only the in-frame clones, and not every one. The repertoire holds around 100,000 clones, with about four fifths as singletons. The sample consisted of peripheral blood. These receptor sequences come from an older woman with acute or convalescent COVID-19.

This clone was recorded a few times. The chain couples TRBV7-2 to TRBJ1-3; possible D gene TRBD1, 6 bases. V was trimmed by 5 bases and J by 4 bases, leaving 9 bases between them. Germline values: CDR1 SGHTA, CDR2 FQGNSA. This CDR3 is built from 13 residues. This CDR3 reads CASSTGMGNTIYF. In nucleotides, the CDR3 is TGTGCCAGCAGCACAGGGATGGGAAACACCATATATTTT.

This clone was seen a single time. J is TRBJ2-7 and V is TRBV7-2; tentatively, D is TRBD1 (5 bases). Trimming shortened V by 1 base and J by 3 bases, and 13 bases separated the two germline ends. CDR3 length: 15 residues. Germline assignment: CDR1 SGHTA and CDR2 FQGNSA. As DNA, the CDR3 is TGTGCCAGCAGCTTAGTTTGGACAAATGGCTACGAGCAGTACTTC. It translates to CASSLVWTNGYEQYF.

The chain joins TRBV5-1 to TRBJ2-2, with 8 positions matching TRBD2. There are 19 residues in the CDR3. Germline lookup yields CDR1 SGHRS and CDR2 YFSETQ. With V trimmed by 0 bases and J by 3 bases, 13 bases remained unmatched. CDR3 loop: CASSLGSFSAGAYTGELFF. The CDR3 bases are TGCGCCAGCAGCTTGGGCTCCTTTTCAGCGGGGGCTTACACCGGGGAGCTGTTTTTT.

J is TRBJ1-5 and V is TRBV20-1, with D possibly matching TRBD1 (5 bases). This CDR3 region has 15 residues. From germline, CDR1 is DFQATT and CDR2 SNEGSKA (reference sequence). Trimming took 3 bases from V and 5 from J, leaving 17 bases between them. CDR3 sequence reads: CSASVPLGRDQPQHF. CDR3 sequence (DNA): TGCAGTGCTAGTGTTCCCCTGGGCAGGGATCAGCCCCAGCATTTT.

The chain couples TRBV7-3 to TRBJ2-5; D might be TRBD2 (6 bases). Germline V gene data show CDR1 as SGHTA and CDR2 as FQGTGA. The V gene lost 1 base and the J gene lost 5 bases, with 8 bases spanning the gap. This CDR3 contains 13 residues. The CDR3 coding sequence is TGTGCCAGCAGCTTAATGGGGAGGGAGACCCAGTACTTC. Translating it yields CASSLMGRETQYF.